This T cell receptor (beta chain) was sequenced during a study of blood T cell repertoires in COVID-19. Across the study: PBMCs, B-cell-depleted T cells, or T cells provided the cDNA or gDNA that made up the material.

This table comes from immunoSEQ multiplex PCR, and its TCRdb copy is limited to in-frame clones, with some not included. The sample carries 40,000 to 60,000 clones, roughly 88% recorded once. The CDR3 runs to 17 residues. V trimming: 4 bases; J trimming: 1 base; junction bases outside the gene matches: 7. CDR1 SGHDN and CDR2 FVKESK come from the germline V gene. This chain joins TRBV14 and TRBJ2-4, with 10 positions matching TRBD2. The source of this sequence is a human donor in a cohort sampled during active COVID-19. Material: peripheral blood. This chain's CDR3 is CASSRPSGSFAKNIQYF. Written as DNA, the CDR3 is TGTGCCAGCAGCCGACCTAGCGGGAGCTTTGCCAAAAACATTCAGTACTTC.